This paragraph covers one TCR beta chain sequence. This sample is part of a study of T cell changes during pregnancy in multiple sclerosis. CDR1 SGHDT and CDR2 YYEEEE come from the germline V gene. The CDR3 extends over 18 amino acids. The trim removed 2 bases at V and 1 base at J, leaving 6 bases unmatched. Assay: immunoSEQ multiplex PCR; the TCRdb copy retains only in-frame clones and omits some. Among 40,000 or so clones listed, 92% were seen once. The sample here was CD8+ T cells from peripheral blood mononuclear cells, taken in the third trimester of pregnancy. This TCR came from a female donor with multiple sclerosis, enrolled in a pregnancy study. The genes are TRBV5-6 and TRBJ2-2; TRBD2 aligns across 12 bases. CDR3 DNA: TGTGCCAGCAGCTTTTGGCTAGCGGGAGGGATGAACACCGGGGAGCTGTTTTTT. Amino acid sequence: CASSFWLAGGMNTGELFF. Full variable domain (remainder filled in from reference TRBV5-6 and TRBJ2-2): DAGVTQSPTHLIKTRGQQVTLRCSPKSGHDTVSWYQQALGQGPQFIFQYYEEEERQRGNFPDRFSGHQFPNYSSELNVNALLLGDSALYLCASSFWLAGGMNTGELFFGEGSRLTVL.